Following are 25 T cell receptor beta chains from one sample sequenced in a study of T cells after yellow fever vaccination. From the 5' RACE reads, TCRdb called clonotypes with MiXCR, one entry per CDR3 protein. Of about 130,000 distinct CDR3 sequences in the sample, about 8.8% were seen once. Sequencing was performed on CD8+ T cells sorted from PBMCs, taken on the day of the yellow fever booster vaccination. These receptors came from a man between 18 and 29 years old who received the YFV17D yellow fever vaccine.

There are a few counts of this clonotype. This chain joins TRBV3-1 and TRBJ1-1; unclear D gene. Germline V gene lookup returns CDR1 LGHDT and CDR2 YNNKEL (reference sequence). The CDR3 length is 15 residues. Deletions cut 0 bases from V and 3 bases from J, with 11 bases between. The CDR3 loop is CASSQDSARYTEAFF. The CDR3 DNA is TGTGCCAGCAGCCAAGATTCGGCGAGGTACACTGAAGCTTTCTTT.

This clonotype was seen more than once but under ten times. This sequence joins TRBV6-1 and TRBJ2-5, with 7 positions matching TRBD1. Germline CDR1 is MNHNS and CDR2 is SASEGT. With 6 bases clipped from V and 5 bases from J, the junction kept 9 bases outside the gene matches. The CDR3 length is 14 residues. The CDR3 loop reads CASRPIQQGETQYF. As DNA, the CDR3 is TGTGCCAGCAGACCAATCCAACAGGGGGAGACCCAGTACTTC.

This chain uses TRBV12-3 or TRBV12-4 with TRBJ1-1; D gene unclear. V dropped 2 bases and J dropped 1 base, with 5 bases sitting between them. There are 13 residues in the CDR3. The CDR3 loop reads CASSLSPNTEAFF. Here the CDR3 DNA reads TGTGCCAGCAGTTTATCACCGAACACTGAAGCTTTCTTT.

The chain employs TRBV3-1 and TRBJ2-5; 9 bases line up with TRBD2. The CDR3 has 16 residues. After removal of 0 bases from V and 4 bases from J, the junction contained 6 bases not matched to a gene. CDR1 LGHDT and CDR2 YNNKEL come from the germline V gene (reference sequence). CDR3: CASSQDLAGFRETQYF. The CDR3 DNA reads as TGTGCCAGCAGCCAAGATCTAGCGGGGTTCCGAGAGACCCAGTACTTC.

The chain combines TRBV4-1 with TRBJ2-1; D gene uncertain. The CDR3 length is 13 residues. Germline V CDR1 and CDR2: MGHRA, YSYEKL. The ends were cut back, 3 bases at V and 9 bases at J, with 12 bases in the middle. In DNA, the CDR3 is TGCGCCAGCAGCCATGGGGATGGTGGTGAGCAGTTCTTC. Encoded protein: CASSHGDGGEQFF.

This clonotype was observed a handful of times. V gene TRBV5-1 combines with J gene TRBJ2-1, with TRBD2 identical over 8 bases. The length of the CDR3 is 14 residues. V lost 2 bases to trimming and J lost 8 bases; unmatched junction nucleotides: 6. CDR1 and CDR2 from the germline V gene are SGHRS and YFSETQ. Here the CDR3 reads CASSFRGGVDEQFF. The CDR3 DNA is TGCGCCAGCAGCTTTCGGGGGGGAGTAGATGAGCAGTTCTTC.

Ten or more counts support this clonotype. The rearrangement uses TRBV4-1 and TRBJ1-2; TRBD1 matches 8 bases. V trimming: 6 bases; J trimming: 2 bases; junction bases outside the gene matches: 5. Looked up from germline, CDR1 is MGHRA and CDR2 is YSYEKL. This CDR3 region has 14 residues. CDR3 protein: CASRVNRGNYGYTF. CDR3 nucleotide sequence: TGCGCCAGCAGGGTTAACAGGGGGAACTATGGCTACACCTTC.

In this sample, this clonotype turned up many times. CDR3 DNA sequence: TGCGCCAGCAGCTTGAGGGGAAGCGGGGAGCTGTTTTTT. It is translated as CASSLRGSGELFF. The chain couples TRBV5-1 to TRBJ2-2; D may be TRBD1 (5 bases). This CDR3 has 13 residues. Looked up from germline, CDR1 is SGHRS and CDR2 is YFSETQ. Trimming took 1 base from V and 7 from J, leaving 8 bases between them.

This clonotype was observed a few times. The rearrangement links TRBV4-1 to TRBJ2-3; no clear D. The V gene lost 2 bases and the J gene lost 3 bases, with 12 bases spanning the gap. The CDR3 runs to 15 residues. CDR1 is MGHRA, CDR2 YSYEKL, per germline. This CDR3 reads CASSQFRTDTDTQYF. The CDR3 region has the DNA TGCGCCAGCAGCCAATTTCGGACCGATACAGATACGCAGTATTTT.

This clonotype was counted ten times or more. The chain couples TRBV9 to TRBJ2-3; 11 bases align to TRBD1. Germline V gives CDR1 SGDLS, CDR2 YYNGEE. There are 16 residues in the CDR3. The V and J ends lost 2 bases and 4 bases, in that order; junction bases with no gene match: 6. The CDR3 coding sequence is TGTGCCAGCAGCGTTTTCGGGACAGGGGGACCAGATACGCAGTATTTT. Its protein is CASSVFGTGGPDTQYF.

The CDR3 DNA reads as TGTGCCAGCAGCCTCCAGGGGGCGCGGGGCAATCAGCCCCAGCATTTT. It codes for CASSLQGARGNQPQHF. V usage is TRBV7-3 and J usage is TRBJ1-5; TRBD1 agrees at 8 bases. The CDR3 is 16 residues long. Trimming took 5 bases from V and 2 from J; bases not matched to a gene: 8. Per germline, CDR1 SGHTA and CDR2 FQGTGA.

This rearrangement joins TRBV28 to TRBJ2-3, with 11 bases fitting TRBD2. Losses at the gene ends were 5 bases for V and 2 bases for J; bases not matched to a gene: 3. This CDR3 spans 15 amino acids. Germline V gene data show CDR1 as MDHEN and CDR2 as SYDVKM. The CDR3 reads CASSRLAGPTDTQYF. Written as DNA, the CDR3 is TGTGCCAGCAGTCGACTAGCGGGGCCCACAGATACGCAGTATTTT.

This rearrangement joins TRBV6-4 to TRBJ2-7; 14 nucleotides agree with TRBD2. With V trimmed by 6 bases and J by 6 bases, 25 bases remained unmatched. The CDR3 covers 21 residues. Per germline, CDR1 MRHNA and CDR2 SNTAGT. CDR3 protein: CASRGIPGLAGAYVAVGEQYV. The CDR3 nucleotides read TGTGCCAGCAGGGGGATCCCGGGACTAGCGGGGGCCTATGTGGCGGTCGGCGAGCAGTACGTC.

This clonotype has just a few counts. The V gene is TRBV5-1, the J gene TRBJ2-7; 8 bases map to TRBD1. The junction had 7 bases not matched to a gene; V was cut back by 2 bases and J by 6 bases. The CDR3 loop spans 14 amino acids. Germline-derived CDR1 and CDR2 are SGHRS and YFSETQ. The CDR3 nucleotides read TGCGCCAGCAGCTTAACCACAGGGGGTGGCGAGCAGTACGTC. Its protein is CASSLTTGGGEQYV.

The rearrangement uses TRBV7-6 and TRBJ2-1, with D possibly TRBD1 on 6 matching bases. V was pared by 4 bases and J by 9 bases, with 7 bases between. The CDR3 is made up of 11 amino acids. The V gene's germline CDR1 is SGHVS and CDR2 FNYEAQ. CDR3: CASSSGVEQFF. CDR3 nucleotides: TGTGCCAGCAGCTCAGGGGTTGAGCAGTTCTTC.

This clonotype has more than one count but fewer than ten. The gene calls are TRBV7-3 and TRBJ2-3; tentatively, D is TRBD2 (7 bases). Germline CDR1 reads SGHTA; CDR2 reads FQGTGA. Trimming stripped 4 bases from V and 5 bases from J, with 16 bases between. The CDR3 runs to 15 residues. The CDR3 nucleotides are TGTGCCAGCAGCTCGACGGGGGGCTCAGGAGATACGCAGTATTTT. Translating it yields CASSSTGGSGDTQYF.

This chain connects TRBV18 to TRBJ2-7; no firm D call. CDR3 length: 14 residues. V gave up 5 bases and J gave up 6 bases, with 17 bases separating them. Germline assignment: CDR1 KGHSH and CDR2 LQKENI. The CDR3 loop is CASSIGPRGFEQYV. The DNA of the CDR3 is TGTGCCAGCTCAATTGGACCCCGAGGCTTCGAGCAGTACGTC.

V and J are TRBV5-4 and TRBJ2-5; TRBD2 agrees at 12 bases. J gave up 7 bases and V 0 bases, and 13 bases lay outside the gene matches. CDR1 and CDR2 (germline): SGHNT, YYREEE (reference sequence). This CDR3 comprises 18 residues. The chain's CDR3 is CASSLVASGGAGFGTQYF. In DNA form, the CDR3 reads TGTGCCAGCAGCTTGGTGGCTAGCGGGGGGGCCGGGTTTGGGACCCAGTACTTC.

The rearrangement uses TRBV9 and TRBJ2-2; D is possibly TRBD2 (6 bases). Germline lookup yields CDR1 SGDLS and CDR2 YYNGEE. The ends were cut back, 0 bases at V and 5 bases at J, with 11 bases in the middle. This CDR3 is 15 amino acids long. For the CDR3, the DNA is TGTGCCAGCAGCGTAGGGACTATGGGGACCGGGGAGCTGTTTTTT. Protein: CASSVGTMGTGELFF.

Only a few counts were recorded for this clonotype. The rearrangement links TRBV6-6 to TRBJ2-1; D might be TRBD1 (6 bases). There are 16 residues in the CDR3. The germline V and J ends were trimmed by 3 bases and 0 bases, with 12 bases remaining between them. Germline CDR1 is MNHNY and CDR2 is SVGAGI (reference sequence). CDR3 coding DNA: TGTGCCAGCAGTTATGTGGGGGCCGCCTCCTACAATGAGCAGTTCTTC. Encoded protein: CASSYVGAASYNEQFF.

The V gene is TRBV5-5, the J gene TRBJ1-5, with D possibly being TRBD1 (6 bases). Per germline, CDR1 SGHKS and CDR2 YYEKEE (reference sequence). V shed 4 bases and J shed 0 bases, with 23 bases lying between them. This CDR3 spans 19 amino acids. The CDR3 is CASSTMVLDSQYSNQPQHF. Here the CDR3 DNA reads TGTGCCAGCAGCACTATGGTACTGGACAGCCAATATAGCAATCAGCCCCAGCATTTT.

This clonotype was detected ten times or more. The V gene is TRBV4-3, the J gene TRBJ2-3; possibly TRBD2 for D (6 bases). V lost 4 bases, J lost 4 bases, and 18 bases lay in between. Germline V gene data show CDR1 as LGHNA and CDR2 as YSLEER. CDR3 size: 16 residues. In nucleotides, the CDR3 is TGCGCCAGCAGCCCTAGTACGGGGGTTGGGTCAGATACGCAGTATTTT. Protein: CASSPSTGVGSDTQYF.

V gene TRBV7-2 combines with J gene TRBJ1-2; possibly TRBD1 for D (6 bases). The V end lost 1 base, the J end lost 8 bases, and 8 bases lay between the germline ends. Germline lookup yields CDR1 SGHTA and CDR2 FQGNSA. This CDR3 contains 12 residues. The CDR3 region is CASSLEGVGYTF. The CDR3 region has the DNA TGTGCCAGCAGCTTAGAGGGGGTCGGCTACACCTTC.

The V and J genes are TRBV21-1 and TRBJ2-1; the table's D gene call, TRBD1, was not cross checked with the DNA. TRBV21-1 is classified as a pseudogene. The CDR3 has 15 amino acids. The CDR3 coding sequence is TGTGCCAGCAGCAAAGTGCGGGGGGAGATCTCGGAGCAGTTCTTC. It is translated as CASSKVRGEISEQFF.

The chain carries TRBV6-6 and TRBJ2-7; no clear D. The V end was cut by 8 bases, the J end by 5 bases, with 16 bases between. This CDR3 region has 13 residues. From germline, CDR1 is MNHNY and CDR2 SVGAGI (reference sequence). The CDR3, as DNA: TGTGCCAGCCACGGGCCCCGCACCCACGAGCAGTACGTC. Its protein is CASHGPRTHEQYV.